Below are 10 T cell receptor beta chains sequenced from a single sample in a study of T cell responses to AZD1222 COVID-19 vaccine. Here immunoSEQ multiplex PCR was the method, and the copy in TCRdb shows in-frame clones only, minus some. This sample has about 140,000 clones, with roughly 92% found just once. Sample: peripheral blood, taken on day 0 of AZD1222 vaccination. All receptors come from an adult in good health.

This sequence joins TRBV18 and TRBJ1-5, with 9 bases matching TRBD1. J gave up 7 bases and V 0 bases, and 13 bases lay outside the gene matches. CDR3 length equals 18 residues. Germline CDR1 and CDR2: KGHSH and LQKENI. The CDR3 bases are TGTGCCAGCTCACCACCGCGGGGACAGGGATCGATCGGACAGCCCCAGCATTTT. This gives the protein CASSPPRGQGSIGQPQHF.

This clone has just one count. This chain joins TRBV27 and TRBJ2-7; D is undetermined. The V end lost 5 bases, the J end lost 2 bases, and 16 bases lay between the germline ends. The CDR3 has 15 residues. Germline V gene sequence: CDR1 MNHEY, CDR2 SMNVEV (reference sequence). The DNA of the CDR3 is TGTGCCAGCAGTATTGGGCCCGGGCGGACCTACGAGCAGTACTTC. This translates into CASSIGPGRTYEQYF.

CDR3 loop: CASSPKPGDTEAFF. Written as DNA, the CDR3 is TGCGCCAGCAGCCCAAAACCGGGGGACACTGAAGCTTTCTTT. This sequence joins TRBV5-1 and TRBJ1-1; tentatively, D is TRBD1 (5 bases). Germline CDR1 reads SGHRS; CDR2 reads YFSETQ. The CDR3 is 14 amino acids. V was trimmed by 4 bases and J by 3 bases, leaving 13 bases between them.

This clone appeared a single time. This sequence joins TRBV29-1 and TRBJ2-1; a possible D gene is TRBD2 (6 bases). This CDR3 spans 15 amino acids. Per the germline V gene, CDR1 is SQVTM and CDR2 is ANQGSEA. V lost 4 bases to trimming and J lost 4 bases, with 17 bases between them. CDR3 region: CSVGVSLATYNEQFF. CDR3 in DNA: TGCAGCGTTGGGGTGAGCCTAGCGACGTACAATGAGCAGTTCTTC.

The V gene is TRBV7-8, the J gene TRBJ2-2; 9 positions match TRBD1. The CDR3 consists of 17 residues. V lost 0 bases and J lost 3; bases outside the gene matches: 5. Germline V gene lookup returns CDR1 SGHVS and CDR2 FQNEAQ. The CDR3 coding sequence is TGTGCCAGCAGCTTAGCACAGGGGGCATTGTACACCGGGGAGCTGTTTTTT. Amino acid sequence: CASSLAQGALYTGELFF.

The V call is TRBV19, the J call TRBJ2-1; 8 nucleotides agree with TRBD2. The ends lost 2 bases at V and 0 bases at J; junction bases unmatched: 3. Per the germline V gene, CDR1 is LNHDA and CDR2 is SQIVND (reference sequence). The CDR3 spans 16 residues. The CDR3 nucleotides are TGTGCCAGTAGTATAACGGGGGGGAGCTCCTACAATGAGCAGTTCTTC. Translated: CASSITGGSSYNEQFF.

This chain uses TRBV30 with TRBJ2-2, with TRBD1 matching over 7 bases. The CDR3 totals 14 residues. Germline loops: CDR1 GTSNPN, CDR2 SVGIG (reference sequence). V lost 2 bases and J lost 3; bases outside the gene matches: 3. CDR3 coding DNA: TGTGCCTGGAGTCGTGGGACAGACACCGGGGAGCTGTTTTTT. It is translated as CAWSRGTDTGELFF. The full variable domain, with the rest looked up from reference TRBV30 and TRBJ2-2, is SQTIHQWPATLVQPVGSPLSLECTVEGTSNPNLYWYRQAAGRGLQLLFYSVGIGQISSEVPQNLSASRPQDRQFILSSKKLLLSDSGFYLCAWSRGTDTGELFFGEGSRLTVL.

This sequence joins TRBV3-1 (or the pseudogene TRBV3-2) and TRBJ2-2, with a weak D call TRBD2 (6 bases). The CDR3 extends over 15 amino acids. Between the trimmed V and J ends, which lost 1 base and 6 bases, there was a span of 12 bases. Germline V gives CDR1 LGHDT, CDR2 YNNKEL (reference sequence). For the CDR3, the DNA is TGTGCCAGCAGCCAAGTGTCCTCGGGGGCCGGGGAGCTGTTTTTT. Amino acid sequence: CASSQVSSGAGELFF.

This rearrangement joins TRBV11-3 to TRBJ2-2; D gene unclear. There are 12 residues in the CDR3. The germline CDR1 and CDR2 sequences are SGHNT and YENEEA. V lost 2 bases and J 7 bases, leaving 5 bases between the germline ends. The CDR3 DNA reads TGTGCCAGCAGCTTATTCAACGGGGAGCTGTTTTTT. Translated, it gives CASSLFNGELFF.

The V call is TRBV5-6, the J call TRBJ1-5; 9 bases agree with TRBD1. Germline V CDR1 and CDR2: SGHDT, YYEEEE. The CDR3 length is 14 residues. J was trimmed by 4 bases and V by 3 bases; bases with no gene match: 2. The CDR3 sequence: CASSSGTGNQPQHF. The CDR3, as DNA: TGTGCCAGCAGCTCCGGGACAGGGAATCAGCCCCAGCATTTT.